This is a list of T cell receptor beta chains from one sample in a study of TIL therapy for anti-PD-1-resistant metastatic lung cancer. Profiled with immunoSEQ multiplex PCR; TCRdb holds only in-frame clones, not every one. The profile shows under 55,000 clones, around three quarters of them singletons. The sequences come from blood, collected at baseline. These receptors were taken from a woman between 30 and 80 years old with non-small cell lung cancer. Each CDR3 is given without its conserved first and last residue.

V gene: TRBV28
J gene: TRBJ2-3
CDR3 length: 12
CDR3 protein: ASSPGTSTDTQY

V gene: TRBV5-4
J gene: TRBJ1-3
CDR3 length: 11
CDR3 protein: ASSLGSGNTIY

V gene: TRBV6-5
J gene: TRBJ2-5
CDR3 length: 13
CDR3 protein: ASSSGLAGVETQY

V gene: TRBV6-5
J gene: TRBJ1-1
CDR3 length: 12
CDR3 protein: ASSRRGMNTEAF

V gene: TRBV29-1
J gene: TRBJ1-1
CDR3 length: 11
CDR3 protein: SVEDGDYTEAF

V gene: TRBV7-2
J gene: TRBJ1-2
CDR3 length: 13
CDR3 protein: ASSLGPGENYGYT

V gene: TRBV6-1
J gene: TRBJ2-1
CDR3 length: 12
CDR3 protein: ASSEWQNYNEQF

V gene: TRBV28
J gene: TRBJ1-2
CDR3 length: 11
CDR3 protein: ASTLGLGHGYT

V gene: TRBV10-2
J gene: TRBJ1-5
CDR3 length: 11
CDR3 protein: ASSSGSNQPQH

V gene: TRBV19
J gene: TRBJ2-7
CDR3 length: 14
CDR3 protein: ASSKPGQGASYEQY

V gene: TRBV27
J gene: TRBJ2-2
CDR3 length: 14
CDR3 protein: ASSLLTGTATGELF

V gene: TRBV28
J gene: TRBJ1-2
CDR3 length: 12
CDR3 protein: ASSLTGLYYGYT

V gene: TRBV29-1
J gene: TRBJ2-7
CDR3 length: 10
CDR3 protein: SVGRGSNEQY

V gene: TRBV28
J gene: TRBJ1-6
CDR3 length: 14
CDR3 protein: ASSLWAGGQNSPLH

V gene: TRBV2
J gene: TRBJ1-2
CDR3 length: 12
CDR3 protein: AGGRAPDDYGYT

V gene: TRBV27
J gene: TRBJ1-2
CDR3 length: 13
CDR3 protein: ASSPGGGRGYGYT

V gene: TRBV10-3
J gene: TRBJ2-1
CDR3 length: 14
CDR3 protein: AISESGSGSSIEQF

V gene: TRBV25-1
J gene: TRBJ2-5
CDR3 length: 12
CDR3 protein: ASSERHNQETQY

V gene: TRBV5-1
J gene: TRBJ2-7
CDR3 length: 12
CDR3 protein: ASSLYTGTYEQY

V gene: TRBV19
J gene: TRBJ2-2
CDR3 length: 16
CDR3 protein: ASTSAGTSGVGTGELF

V gene: TRBV7-2
J gene: TRBJ2-1
CDR3 length: 14
CDR3 protein: ASSPDTSGGRDEQF

V gene: TRBV4-1
J gene: TRBJ1-5
CDR3 length: 14
CDR3 protein: ASSLTGGTSNQPQH

V gene: TRBV10-1
J gene: TRBJ2-7
CDR3 length: 12
CDR3 protein: ASSEFQEGAGTY

V gene: TRBV10-3
J gene: TRBJ1-1
CDR3 length: 13
CDR3 protein: ASSYGGTGATEAF

V gene: TRBV6-1
J gene: TRBJ2-7
CDR3 length: 13
CDR3 protein: ASSDDGGGSYEQY

V gene: TRBV29-1
J gene: TRBJ1-2
CDR3 length: 11
CDR3 protein: SVEGRGPGGYT

V gene: TRBV6-5
J gene: TRBJ2-1
CDR3 length: 14
CDR3 protein: ASSYRGLAGSNEQF

V gene: TRBV6-1
J gene: TRBJ1-2
CDR3 length: 16
CDR3 protein: ASSEEIGGVGGVYGYT

V gene: TRBV21-1
J gene: TRBJ2-1
CDR3 length: 12
CDR3 protein: ASSRQGRENEQF

V gene: TRBV15
J gene: TRBJ2-2
CDR3 length: 13
CDR3 protein: ATSRSRVLGGELF

V gene: TRBV5-1
J gene: TRBJ2-1
CDR3 length: 12
CDR3 protein: ASSLSSPYNEQF

V gene: TRBV27
J gene: TRBJ1-5
CDR3 length: 13
CDR3 protein: ASSVEGAVNQPQH

V gene: TRBV9
J gene: TRBJ2-7
CDR3 length: 13
CDR3 protein: ASSGPGQGSVEQY

V gene: TRBV19
J gene: TRBJ2-1
CDR3 length: 12
CDR3 protein: ASSAPDTTNEQF

V gene: TRBV6-1
J gene: TRBJ2-6
CDR3 length: 11
CDR3 protein: ARGNSGANVLT

V gene: TRBV7-9
J gene: TRBJ1-1
CDR3 length: 12
CDR3 protein: ASSFGTGSPEAF

V gene: TRBV28
J gene: TRBJ2-7
CDR3 length: 11
CDR3 protein: ASSSGLIYEQY

V gene: TRBV19
J gene: TRBJ2-3
CDR3 length: 13
CDR3 protein: ASSHDRGRTDTQY

V gene: TRBV11-2
J gene: TRBJ2-2
CDR3 length: 14
CDR3 protein: ASSRGGGGATGELF

V gene: TRBV4-2
J gene: TRBJ2-2
CDR3 length: 16
CDR3 protein: ASSKTSGGARSTGELF

V gene: TRBV2
J gene: TRBJ2-5
CDR3 length: 12
CDR3 protein: ASSDLGPPETQY

V gene: TRBV27
J gene: TRBJ1-5
CDR3 length: 11
CDR3 protein: ASSLSGNQPQH

V gene: TRBV9
J gene: TRBJ2-4
CDR3 length: 15
CDR3 protein: ASSVGRDSTAKNIQY

V gene: TRBV16
J gene: TRBJ1-4
CDR3 length: 10
CDR3 protein: ASSQSNEKLF

V gene: TRBV5-6
J gene: TRBJ2-4
CDR3 length: 11
CDR3 protein: ASSSIAKNIQY

V gene: TRBV28
J gene: TRBJ1-1
CDR3 length: 11
CDR3 protein: ASSSGQLAEAF

V gene: TRBV2
J gene: TRBJ1-1
CDR3 length: 12
CDR3 protein: ASSASRLNTEAF

V gene: TRBV27
J gene: TRBJ2-7
CDR3 length: 12
CDR3 protein: ASKDSGGRNEQY

V gene: TRBV7-8
J gene: TRBJ2-7
CDR3 length: 10
CDR3 protein: ASSLTRDEQY

V gene: TRBV7-9
J gene: TRBJ1-1
CDR3 length: 11
CDR3 protein: ASSSGQNTEAF

V gene: TRBV7-9
J gene: TRBJ1-2
CDR3 length: 13
CDR3 protein: ASSSRQETPYGYT

V gene: TRBV18
J gene: TRBJ2-1
CDR3 length: 11
CDR3 protein: ASSPPVVSEQF

V gene: TRBV5-1
J gene: TRBJ2-1
CDR3 length: 13
CDR3 protein: ASSLALAGAQEQF

V gene: TRBV5-1
J gene: TRBJ1-1
CDR3 length: 13
CDR3 protein: ATTETVDGSTEAF

V gene: TRBV5-5
J gene: TRBJ2-7
CDR3 length: 12
CDR3 protein: ASSLSTGGYEQY

V gene: TRBV5-1
J gene: TRBJ2-1
CDR3 length: 15
CDR3 protein: ASSSPNGRGGNNEQF

V gene: TRBV1
J gene: TRBJ1-4
CDR3 length: 15
CDR3 protein: TSSQDRQGATNEKLF

V gene: TRBV11-2
J gene: TRBJ2-7
CDR3 length: 14
CDR3 protein: ASRSTSDRNPYEQY

V gene: TRBV7-2
J gene: TRBJ2-7
CDR3 length: 12
CDR3 protein: ASSLVGGAREQY